Listed here is a single TCR beta chain. It lacks a known antigen. No per-base quality is available; no much larger clone lies one base away. Using the deep immunoSEQ assay, multiplex PCR amplified TCR CDR3 regions from genomic DNA. Genomic DNA extracted from each cell subset was distributed evenly over all wells of several immunoSEQ 96-well plates, and each plate served as one replicate. For sorted subsets, approximately 190 ng of genomic DNA, equivalent to 25,000 to 30,000 T cell genomes, went into each replicate PCR. Purified libraries were measured with a Qubit 3.0 fluorometer, size-checked on a Bioanalyzer 2100, and measured again with the KAPA Library Quantification kit. Each immunoSEQ 96-well plate was sequenced on its own single-read 150-cycle Illumina NextSeq 550 flow cell. The paper's data handling went like this. Because the immunoSEQ output included only junctional sequences and no quality scores, the filtering could not be the same as the filtering used for full-length reads. Sequences were annotated with PyIR, a Python wrapper for IgBLAST v1.9, and V/J genes and CDR3 were assigned using IMGT germline references. Reads were removed for weak V/J assignments (E-value above 1e-6), missing CDR3, stop codons, out-of-frame junctions, or ambiguous translated residues. V3J clonotypes were defined as sequences sharing an identical inferred V gene, J gene, and CDR3 amino acid sequence. Percentage overlap between repertoires was calculated by dividing the number of shared unique clonotypes by the size of the smaller repertoire. RTK rarefaction, the Chao1 estimator, and Recon v2.1 estimates of unobserved clonotypes were used to assess repertoire richness. Generation probabilities were computed with OLGA for all TCRbeta clonotypes obtained by the gDNA method from several donors. TCRdb re-hosts the immuneACCESS table, in-frame sequences only. Its copies lack some clones; in the studies checked, an unresolved V gene accounts for under half of them, and the cause for the rest is not known. Clonal size and the V and J genes are those of that table, whereas D and trimming came from the DNA. This sample has around 700,000 clones in its table, and around 72% of those were observed once. Clones ranked in the top ten supply under 2% of the sample.

The sample originates from a study of shared clonotypes between healthy human individuals (dated by TCRdb to 2018 to 2020). The study in broad terms: A couple of women and a few men aged 18 to 49 years were included in the cohort. For each donor, CD4 naive and CD4 memory were each given three plates, CD8 naive was given two plates, and CD8 memory was given one plate. To estimate repertoire size and how much clonotypes are shared between individuals, the study performed deep sequencing of blood TCR repertoires from roughly five healthy adults. To increase sequencing depth and limit assay-specific biases, different laboratories used diverse techniques to prepare libraries and sequence TCR repertoires. Leukapheresis yielded between about 0.8 and 9.5 billion PBMCs per donor. Summary of the overall study and its limitations: Pairwise subsampling indicated that sequencing depth was expected to affect the degree of clonotype sharing among donors. Rarefaction of sorted-subset datasets indicated incomplete sequencing despite the large sequencing depth. Clonotypes shared by all four sorted-subset donors showed higher generation probabilities than non-shared clonotypes. Only blood was sampled, and tissue TCR repertoires likely differ from those in blood. Approximately 5% of naive CD4, roughly 3.6% of naive CD8, 2% to 2.5% of memory CD4, and 0.35% to 0.4% of memory CD8 clonotypes were shared across a few donors. Because the study included only a small number of donors, the genetic and exposure-history diversity represented was limited. Estimated clonotype richness was generally larger for naive than for memory subsets.

Donors were healthy HIV-negative adults with no recently reported acute infections or vaccinations. Only Caucasian adults living in Nashville, Tennessee, USA were represented among the donors. CD4+ T cells were enriched by magnetic negative selection, after which naive cells were positively selected on CD45RA and the negative fraction was taken as the memory subset. After blood collection by leukapheresis, PBMCs were isolated using Ficoll-Histopaque density gradient centrifugation and then cryopreserved in the vapor phase of liquid nitrogen. Purity and quantity of every magnetically sorted T cell population were checked by analytical flow cytometry. Genomic DNA was isolated from every sorted fraction and measured by UV absorbance on a Nanodrop 2000c. Reading the germline V gene gives CDR1 SGHDT and CDR2 YYEEEE. Including cysteine and phenylalanine, the CDR3 has 16 amino acids. The kept DNA is CDR3 alone, 48 bases in frame from the first base. Germline trimming: 4 bases from V, 0 bases from J; junction bases outside gene matches: 5.

The sequence was collected from a woman aged 30 to 39 in good health. The sequencing sample was made of memory CD4+ T cells sorted from blood. The cell subset or site label, read with the paper, signifies: CD45RA-negative fraction. Recombination linked TRBV5-6 to TRBJ2-1; 9 bases in the middle match TRBD2. The DNA sequence follows: TGTGCCAGCAGCGTAGCGGGAGTTACCTCCTACAATGAGCAGTTCTTC. Translated, it gives CASSVAGVTSYNEQFF.